The 13 T cell receptor beta chains reported below all come from one sample, sequenced in a study of early T cells in non-severe SARS-CoV-2 infection. TCRdb reanalysed the 5' RACE reads using MiXCR and keeps one entry per CDR3 protein. The sample includes 56,000 or so distinct CDR3 sequences, over 12% of them seen just once. Here the sequenced sample was whole blood, taken at baseline. All receptors come from an adult who was a healthcare worker with PCR-confirmed SARS-CoV-2 infection or an uninfected control (not recorded which).

This clonotype showed up many times. The gene calls are TRBV7-6 and TRBJ2-2, with D unclear. There are 15 residues in the CDR3. The ends were cut back, 1 base at V and 7 bases at J, with 13 bases in the middle. Germline V lookup: CDR1 SGHVS, CDR2 FNYEAQ. This chain's CDR3 is CASSLDASNLGELFF. CDR3 nucleotide sequence: TGTGCCAGCAGCTTAGATGCATCTAATCTCGGGGAGCTGTTTTTT.

This clonotype was seen ten or more times. The rearrangement links TRBV4-1 to TRBJ2-3; no clear D. Germline CDR1 MGHRA, CDR2 YSYEKL. Deletions cut 1 base from V and 5 bases from J, with 10 bases between. The length of the CDR3 is 14 residues. The CDR3 sequence: CASSQGVARDTQYF. CDR3 bases: TGCGCCAGCAGCCAAGGAGTAGCTAGAGATACGCAGTATTTT.

This clonotype was picked up a small number of times. This chain links TRBV20-1 with TRBJ2-7, with TRBD1 matching 9 bases. The germline V gene encodes CDR1 DFQATT and CDR2 SNEGSKA (reference sequence). The ends lost 5 bases at V and 6 bases at J; junction bases unmatched: 8. CDR3 length: 13 residues. The CDR3 loop reads CSAEGTGSTEQYF. CDR3 nucleotides: TGCAGTGCTGAAGGGACAGGGTCGACCGAGCAGTACTTC.

This clonotype has a handful of counts. The rearrangement uses TRBV12-3 or TRBV12-4 and TRBJ2-7; TRBD1 aligns across 12 bases. The CDR3 runs to 13 residues. Trimming cost V 7 bases and J 6 bases; bases outside gene matches: 4. Written as DNA, the CDR3 is TGTGCCAGCACCTGGGACAGGGGGCGCGAGCAGTACTTC. Residues: CASTWDRGREQYF.

This clonotype was found many times. This chain uses TRBV28 with TRBJ1-5; maybe TRBD1 (5 bases). Germline V gene lookup returns CDR1 MDHEN and CDR2 SYDVKM. The CDR3 runs 14 residues. V lost 1 base, J lost 4 bases, and 8 bases lay in between. The CDR3 DNA sequence: TGTGCCAGCAGTTTATTTCAGGGAAATCAGCCCCAGCATTTT. Amino acid sequence: CASSLFQGNQPQHF.

This clonotype was seen at least ten times. The rearrangement links TRBV29-1 to TRBJ2-7; TRBD2 agrees at 8 bases. The germline CDR1 and CDR2 sequences are SQVTM and ANQGSEA. Unmatched junction bases numbered 10, after V lost 6 bases and J lost 6 bases. There are 13 residues in the CDR3. The CDR3 nucleotides read TGCAGCGTGGGTACCGGGACTAGTCGCGAGCAGTACTTC. Translated: CSVGTGTSREQYF.

This clonotype was detected a few times. The genes are TRBV24-1 and TRBJ1-1; D unresolved. V was shortened by 7 bases and J by 1 base, with 9 bases between the two germline ends. CDR1 KGHDR and CDR2 SFDVKD come from the germline V gene. The CDR3 runs 13 residues. The CDR3 nucleotides read TGTGCCACCAGAGGCGCTGGGAACACTGAAGCTTTCTTT. Translated, it gives CATRGAGNTEAFF.

At least ten counts were recorded for this clonotype. V and J are TRBV7-3 and TRBJ2-3; D gene ambiguous. Trimming removed 2 bases at V and 2 bases at J, with 8 bases between. This CDR3 has 14 residues. Per germline, CDR1 SGHTA and CDR2 FQGTGA. The CDR3 sequence: CASSLLGVTDTQYF. CDR3 DNA sequence: TGTGCCAGCAGCTTACTGGGCGTCACAGATACGCAGTATTTT.

This sequence joins TRBV3-1 and TRBJ2-5; either TRBD1 or TRBD2 may fit D (5 bases each). The V and J ends lost 8 bases and 7 bases respectively, with 17 bases between them. This CDR3 is 13 amino acids long. Germline V gene data show CDR1 as LGHDT and CDR2 as YNNKEL (reference sequence). The CDR3 region is CASHSGAEPTQYF. CDR3 DNA: TGTGCCAGCCACTCCGGGGCCGAACCGACCCAGTACTTC.

V usage is TRBV29-1 and J usage is TRBJ1-3; no definite D call. The V gene's germline CDR1 is SQVTM and CDR2 ANQGSEA. V lost 5 bases and J lost 4, with 15 bases in between. The CDR3 is 14 residues long. CDR3 residues: CSVPGVRSGNTIYF. The CDR3 DNA sequence: TGCAGCGTTCCCGGGGTCCGATCAGGAAACACCATATATTTT. The full variable domain, completed using reference TRBV29-1 and TRBJ1-3, is SAVISQKPSRDICQRGTSLTIQCQVDSQVTMMFWYRQQPGQSLTLIATANQGSEATYESGFVIDKFPISRPNLTFSTLTVSNMSPEDSSIYLCSVPGVRSGNTIYFGEGSWLTVV.

This clonotype was picked up many times. The chain has TRBV7-6 and TRBJ2-5; 7 bases align to TRBD2. Germline trimming cut 0 bases from V and 2 bases from J; bases unmatched to any gene: 9. This CDR3 contains 17 residues. Germline CDR1 and CDR2: SGHVS and FNYEAQ. CDR3 nucleotide sequence: TGTGCCAGCAGCTTAGCCTATCCTGGGGGAGGGCAAGAGACCCAGTACTTC. This codes for CASSLAYPGGGQETQYF.

This clonotype has just a few counts. This rearrangement joins TRBV28 to TRBJ2-5; 10 bases are shared with TRBD2. The V gene's germline CDR1 is MDHEN and CDR2 SYDVKM. This CDR3 is 16 amino acids long. V dropped 6 bases and J dropped 4; count of bases not matched to a gene: 11. CDR3 residues: CASRSGRAGVRETQYF. The CDR3 nucleotides read TGTGCCAGCAGAAGCGGGAGGGCCGGTGTTCGAGAGACCCAGTACTTC.

This rearrangement joins TRBV11-2 to TRBJ2-7; tentative D call: TRBD2 (5 bases). The V and J ends lost 5 bases and 2 bases respectively, with 10 bases between them. CDR3 size: 13 residues. CDR1 is SGHAT and CDR2 is FQNNGV in the germline V gene. For the CDR3, the DNA is TGTGCCAGCAGCGGCTCCGGGACCTACGAGCAGTACTTC. Protein sequence: CASSGSGTYEQYF.